These 9 T cell receptor beta chains came from one sample sequenced in a study of breast tumors, draining lymph nodes, adjacent tissues. Axillary draining lymph nodes of breast cancer patients supplied the node samples. TCRdb re-analysed the multiplex PCR reads in MiXCR, keeping a single row per CDR3 protein. The sample holds 150,000 or so distinct CDR3 sequences, around 35% seen once. The material sequenced was axillary lymph node tissue. The receptors originated from a female donor with breast cancer. Some clones in this sample may be carry-over from other donors' samples.

This clonotype was found many times. CDR3 loop: CASSLARTGSTIYF. The CDR3, as DNA: TGCGCCAGCAGCTTGGCCCGGACTGGGAGCACCATATATTTT. The rearrangement joins TRBV5-1 to TRBJ1-3; D remains ambiguous. Per the germline V gene, CDR1 is SGHRS and CDR2 is YFSETQ. This CDR3 has 14 amino acids. V dropped 0 bases and J dropped 9 bases, with 13 bases sitting between them.

This clonotype was detected ten times or more. The rearrangement joins TRBV6-5 to TRBJ1-5; D possibly corresponds to TRBD1 (5 bases). Trimming stripped 2 bases from V and 7 bases from J, with 9 bases between. CDR1 and CDR2 from the germline V gene are MNHEY and SVGAGI. The CDR3 runs to 13 residues. CDR3 loop: CASSYERDQPQHF. CDR3 bases: TGTGCCAGCAGTTACGAGAGGGACCAGCCCCAGCATTTT.

This clonotype was seen repeatedly, ten times or more. The genes are TRBV6-2 or TRBV6-3 and TRBJ2-3; D gene ambiguous. CDR1 MNHEY and CDR2 SVGEGT come from the germline V gene. The CDR3 totals 13 residues. Trimming cost V 2 bases and J 6 bases, with 9 bases left between them. CDR3 sequence: CASSYRHVDTQYF. CDR3 bases: TGTGCCAGCAGTTACAGACACGTGGATACGCAGTATTTT.

In its sample, this clonotype was seen many times. This chain links TRBV5-6 with TRBJ2-7; 8 bases agree with TRBD2. The CDR3 totals 14 residues. Per germline, CDR1 SGHDT and CDR2 YYEEEE. With 3 bases clipped from V and 5 bases from J, the junction kept 7 bases outside the gene matches. The CDR3 DNA reads as TGTGCCAGCAGCTCAGGACTAGCCCGTCACGAGCAGTACTTC. Its protein is CASSSGLARHEQYF.

Concerning this clonotype itself: A read error may be the cause here, since a much bigger clone is one base away. V and J are TRBV6-5 and TRBJ1-4, with D possibly being TRBD1 (5 bases). CDR1 is MNHEY and CDR2 is SVGAGI in the germline V gene. The V end lost 7 bases, the J end lost 8 bases, and 29 bases lay between the germline ends. The CDR3 contains 18 residues. CDR3 residues: CASNEGLGRGGVREKLFF. The CDR3 DNA reads as TGTGCCAGCAATGAGGGCCTGGGACGCGGAGGGGTCAGGGAAAAACTGTTTTTT.

This clonotype was seen only a few times. This chain joins TRBV7-3 and TRBJ1-1; 9 bases are a match to TRBD1. Trimming removed 5 bases from V and 4 bases from J; junction bases left unmatched: 5. The CDR3 runs 14 residues. Germline CDR1 is SGHTA and CDR2 is FQGTGA. The CDR3 DNA follows: TGTGCCAGCAGCCAACAGGGGGCCGGCACTGAAGCTTTCTTT. Translated: CASSQQGAGTEAFF.

The V gene is TRBV6-1, the J gene TRBJ1-5, with D unclear. The CDR3 runs to 16 residues. Germline V gene sequence: CDR1 MNHNS, CDR2 SASEGT. Trimming left V 5 bases short and J 1 base short, with 15 bases between. DNA for the CDR3: TGTGCCAGCAGTCTTCTGAAGGGAGGGAGCAATCAGCCCCAGCATTTT. This translates into CASSLLKGGSNQPQHF.

This clonotype was counted only a few times. A much larger clone lies a single base off, so this may be a read error. The CDR3 DNA reads as TGTGTCAGCAGTTTAGACAGGGGGGGAAAAAATGAGCAGTTCTTC. Translating it yields CVSSLDRGGKNEQFF. The genes are TRBV12-3 or TRBV12-4 and TRBJ2-1, with 9 bases identical to TRBD1. This CDR3 spans 15 amino acids.

This clonotype appeared many times. The chain has TRBV3-1 and TRBJ2-7; 9 positions agree with TRBD2. Germline CDR1 and CDR2: LGHDT and YNNKEL (reference sequence). V was pared by 1 base and J by 7 bases, with 5 bases of the junction left unmatched. The length of the CDR3 is 14 residues. The CDR3 DNA is TGTGCCAGCAGCCAAGTTCTAGCGGGGAATGAGCAGTACTTC. This translates into CASSQVLAGNEQYF.